This T cell receptor beta chain came from a study of early T cells in non-severe SARS-CoV-2 infection. The overall study: Sequenced bulk RNA came from whole blood that was unsorted, and chains were unpaired. Study results and caveats: Reliance on VDJdb matching favored anti-spike CD8 responses; private and CD4 specificities were missed.

V lost 6 bases, J lost 5 bases, and 15 bases stayed unmatched. This CDR3 has 17 amino acids. Germline CDR1 is LGHDT and CDR2 is YNNKEL (reference sequence). This clonotype was seen many times. Its cognate antigen is unknown. Individual cDNA molecules received unique molecular identifiers during library preparation. TCRdb re-called the 5' RACE reads through MiXCR, storing one row per CDR3 protein. Of under 30,000 distinct CDR3 sequences listed, 4.3% are singletons. Sequenced input: whole blood. This TCR came from an adult who was a healthcare worker with PCR-confirmed SARS-CoV-2 infection or an uninfected control (not recorded which). The chain uses TRBV3-1 and TRBJ2-5, with 10 bases identical to TRBD2. DNA for the CDR3: TGTGCCAGCAGACCCACTAGCGGGGCCAACCCGGGGGAGACCCAGTACTTC. It translates to CASRPTSGANPGETQYF.